This T cell receptor (beta chain) was found in a study of persistence of HIV-infected CD4 T cells. Study at large: Isolated cells were CMV- and HIV-1 Gag-responding CD4+ T cells.

Worth noting for this clone: Its antigen remains unknown.

Overlapping HIV-1 Gag 15-mer peptides at roughly 1 ug per peptide per mL were used. CD40L/CD69 double-negative CD45RO-high memory CD4+ T cells were collected. Adults with HIV-1 started suppressive ART while chronically infected. Germline CDR1 reads ENHRY; CDR2 reads SYGVKD. CDR3 size: 16 residues. J gave up 4 bases and V 3 bases, and 8 bases lay outside the gene matches. Study-wide findings and caveats: The rare CMV-responding cells with HIV-1 proviruses were not separately TCR-sequenced.

Sequencing used immunoSEQ version 4 in survey mode. Here immunoSEQ multiplex PCR was the method, and the copy in TCRdb shows in-frame clones only, minus some. The repertoire has about 32,000 clones, approximately 80% of them found once; the top ten carry about 18%. This rearrangement joins TRBV10-3 to TRBJ1-2; 10 nucleotides line up with TRBD1. The sequences come from CD4+ T cells sorted from PBMCs after 18-hour stimulation, collected from a patient who received antiretroviral therapy. This receptor was taken from an adult woman with HIV who was CMV-seropositive. The chain's CDR3 is CAISDRDRGGGYGYTF. The CDR3, as DNA: TGTGCCATCAGTGACCGGGACAGGGGTGGGGGCTATGGCTACACCTTC.